The 18 T cell receptor beta chains listed next were all sequenced from one sample in a study of blood T cell repertoires in COVID-19. The method was immunoSEQ multiplex PCR; TCRdb's version includes in-frame clones alone and lacks a portion of them. Of 300,000 or so clones listed, 90% were seen once; the top ten hold approximately 3.3%. Specimen: peripheral blood. These receptors originate from a woman aged 40 to 49 with acute or convalescent COVID-19.

The chain uses TRBV19 and TRBJ1-2; perhaps TRBD1 as D (6 bases). V dropped 5 bases and J dropped 4 bases, with 14 bases sitting between them. CDR3 size: 14 residues. CDR1 is LNHDA, CDR2 SQIVND, per germline (reference sequence). CDR3 in DNA: TGTGCCAGTAGTCCACAGGGTCAGGGCTATGGCTACACCTTC. Its protein is CASSPQGQGYGYTF.

The J gene is TRBJ1-6, the V gene TRBV6-5; no definite D call. Germline loops: CDR1 MNHEY, CDR2 SVGAGI. Trimming pared 2 bases from V and 9 bases from J, leaving 11 bases between. The CDR3 sequence is 14 residues long. CDR3 coding DNA: TGTGCCAGCAGTTACGTCCTCTCGGGTTCACCCCTCCACTTT. As protein: CASSYVLSGSPLHF.

This chain joins TRBV5-1 and TRBJ1-4, with 8 bases lining up with TRBD1. V trimming: 4 bases; J trimming: 7 bases; junction bases outside the gene matches: 6. The CDR3 contains 14 residues. Germline V lookup: CDR1 SGHRS, CDR2 YFSETQ. For the CDR3, the DNA is TGCGCCAGCAGCCAAGGGACAGGACGTGAAAAACTGTTTTTT. This gives the protein CASSQGTGREKLFF.

The count of this clone is one. The chain couples TRBV6-1 to TRBJ1-4, with unresolved D. CDR3 size: 13 residues. With 2 bases removed from V and 10 bases from J, the gap between germline ends came to 11 bases. Germline CDR1 reads MNHNS; CDR2 reads SASEGT. CDR3 sequence (DNA): TGTGCCAGCAGTGAAAACACCTCTGGAAAACTGTTTTTT. Protein sequence: CASSENTSGKLFF.

This rearrangement joins TRBV11-2 to TRBJ1-1, with D maybe TRBD1 (5 bases). The CDR3 contains 15 residues. CDR1 is SGHAT and CDR2 is FQNNGV in the germline V gene. The germline V and J ends were trimmed by 1 base and 1 base, with 10 bases remaining between them. The CDR3 loop is CASSLAGRGNTEAFF. The CDR3 DNA sequence: TGTGCCAGCAGCTTAGCGGGGAGGGGGAACACTGAAGCTTTCTTT.

This chain connects TRBV11-2 to TRBJ1-6; maybe TRBD1 (5 bases). The CDR3 loop spans 15 amino acids. Trimming took 7 bases from V and 5 from J, leaving 15 bases between them. Germline V gives CDR1 SGHAT, CDR2 FQNNGV. As DNA, the CDR3 is TGTGCCAGCAACCGGGGGGGTCGAAATAATTCACCCCTCCACTTT. It encodes CASNRGGRNNSPLHF.

The chain recombines TRBV4-1 with TRBJ1-3; a weak D match, TRBD1 (5 bases). The CDR3 consists of 16 residues. Trimming removed 2 bases at V and 3 bases at J, with 14 bases between. Looked up from germline, CDR1 is MGHRA and CDR2 is YSYEKL. The CDR3 DNA reads TGCGCCAGCAGCCAACAGGGTGCGGGGGGTGGAAACACCATATATTTT. Its translation: CASSQQGAGGGNTIYF.

The chain has TRBV11-2 and TRBJ2-1; TRBD2 aligns across 14 bases. The CDR3 length is 15 residues. CDR1 and CDR2 (germline): SGHAT, FQNNGV. J lost 9 bases, V lost 5 bases, and 6 bases had no gene match. Written as DNA, the CDR3 is TGTGCCAGCAGCCTACGACTAGCGGGGGGGCTTGAGCAGTTCTTC. As protein: CASSLRLAGGLEQFF.

This rearrangement joins TRBV6-5 to TRBJ1-2; 8 nucleotides match TRBD1. Germline trimming cut 4 bases from V and 6 bases from J; bases unmatched to any gene: 10. Germline V gene lookup returns CDR1 MNHEY and CDR2 SVGAGI. The CDR3 is made up of 15 amino acids. The CDR3 DNA sequence: TGTGCCAGCAGTTCCGCCTCAACAGGGGGAAATGGCTACACCTTC. It encodes CASSSASTGGNGYTF.

The CDR3 here is CASSTYGQGLTDTQYF. CDR3 bases: TGTGCCAGTAGTACCTACGGACAGGGTCTCACAGATACGCAGTATTTT. The chain uses TRBV19 and TRBJ2-3, with TRBD1 matching over 8 bases. The CDR3 loop spans 16 amino acids. CDR1 LNHDA and CDR2 SQIVND come from the germline V gene (reference sequence). The V and J ends lost 4 bases and 2 bases, in that order; junction bases with no gene match: 8.

This clone was seen just once. This rearrangement joins TRBV19 to TRBJ1-1, with a tentative D call TRBD1 (5 bases). Germline V gene data show CDR1 as LNHDA and CDR2 as SQIVND (reference sequence). V lost 5 bases and J lost 4, with 14 bases in between. The CDR3 has 14 amino acids. The CDR3: CASSPFQGSTEAFF. The CDR3 nucleotides read TGTGCCAGTAGTCCCTTCCAGGGTTCCACTGAAGCTTTCTTT.

V is TRBV15 and J is TRBJ1-2; 7 bases map to TRBD1. Germline assignment: CDR1 LNHNV and CDR2 YYDKDF (reference sequence). After removal of 4 bases from V and 2 bases from J, the junction contained 7 bases not matched to a gene. The CDR3 length is 15 residues. CDR3 in amino acids: CATSNGIQGNYGYTF. The DNA for the CDR3 is TGTGCCACCAGCAATGGAATACAGGGGAACTATGGCTACACCTTC.

The rearrangement links TRBV30 to TRBJ2-7; possible D gene TRBD2, 7 bases. V gave up 8 bases and J gave up 3 bases, with 11 bases separating them. This CDR3 has 11 residues. The V gene's germline CDR1 is GTSNPN and CDR2 SVGIG (reference sequence). CDR3 nucleotides: TGTGCCCAAAGGGGGGGCTACGAGCAGTACGTC. This gives the protein CAQRGGYEQYV.

V is TRBV6-1 and J is TRBJ1-6; perhaps TRBD1 as D (6 bases). Germline lookup yields CDR1 MNHNS and CDR2 SASEGT. The length of the CDR3 is 17 residues. Between the trimmed V and J ends, which lost 1 base and 5 bases, there was a span of 15 bases. CDR3: CASSEGGQGTNNSPLHF. CDR3 nucleotides: TGTGCCAGCAGTGAAGGGGGGCAGGGAACCAATAATTCACCCCTCCACTTT.

This rearrangement joins TRBV2 to TRBJ1-1, with D uncertain. Germline V gene lookup returns CDR1 SNHLY and CDR2 FYNNEI. V gave up 6 bases and J gave up 7 bases, with 9 bases separating them. The CDR3 covers 11 residues. DNA for the CDR3: TGTGCCAGCAGGGTTAGATATGAAGCTTTCTTT. This translates into CASRVRYEAFF.

V gene TRBV30 combines with J gene TRBJ1-1, with 8 bases identical to TRBD1. V lost 0 bases and J lost 1; bases outside the gene matches: 4. The CDR3 spans 15 residues. Germline CDR1 reads GTSNPN; CDR2 reads SVGIG (reference sequence). CDR3: CAWSVIDRGNTEAFF. The CDR3 nucleotides are TGTGCCTGGAGTGTAATTGACAGGGGGAACACTGAAGCTTTCTTT. Supplemented by reference TRBV30 and TRBJ1-1, the full variable domain reads SQTIHQWPATLVQPVGSPLSLECTVEGTSNPNLYWYRQAAGRGLQLLFYSVGIGQISSEVPQNLSASRPQDRQFILSSKKLLLSDSGFYLCAWSVIDRGNTEAFFGQGTRLTVV.

Only a few counts were recorded for this clone. The V and J genes are TRBV6-5 and TRBJ1-2, with 8 bases fitting TRBD1. J lost 8 bases, V lost 6 bases, and 11 bases had no gene match. This CDR3 has 14 residues. The germline V gene has CDR1 MNHEY and CDR2 SVGAGI. The CDR3 loop reads CASSAGTGRWGYTF. The CDR3 nucleotides read TGTGCCAGCAGCGCCGGGACAGGACGTTGGGGCTACACCTTC.

This clone was found a few times. The V and J genes are TRBV28 and TRBJ2-3; 7 bases fit TRBD1. This CDR3 is built from 16 residues. The germline CDR1 and CDR2 sequences are MDHEN and SYDVKM. V gave up 3 bases and J gave up 0 bases; unmatched junction bases: 6. The CDR3 reads CASSFFGTASTDTQYF. CDR3 DNA sequence: TGTGCCAGCAGTTTTTTTGGGACAGCCAGCACAGATACGCAGTATTTT.